This is a list of T cell receptor beta chains from one sample in a study of OX40 agonist ivuxolimab in advanced cancers. Some clones are missing from TCRdb's copy, which holds only in-frame ones; the method was immunoSEQ multiplex PCR. The table shows almost 90,000 clones, with around 90% occurring only once. The sample in question was CD4+ or CD8+ T cells sorted from blood, obtained in a trial of the OX40 agonist ivuxolimab. These receptors all stem from an adult with an advanced solid tumor such as melanoma, head and neck, liver or kidney cancer. The CDR3 runs from the conserved cysteine through the conserved F or W. The D gene is left open where the match is weak. Clone size is given for some rows only: seen once, a few or many times, or a class if the clone is expanded.

V	D	J	size	DNA	CDR3
TRBV29-1	.	TRBJ2-1	.	TGCAGCGTTGACAGGGTAAGCTCCTACAATGAGCAGTTCTTC	CSVDRVSSYNEQFF
TRBV18	.	TRBJ1-2	.	TGTGCCAGCTCACTTCAACAGGGAAGAAACTATGGCTACACCTTC	CASSLQQGRNYGYTF
TRBV18	.	TRBJ2-1	.	TGTGCCAGCTCACCCGGAGGGGGGGCCAACAATGAGCAGTTCTTC	CASSPGGGANNEQFF
TRBV4-2	TRBD2	TRBJ2-1	.	TGTGCCAGCAGCCAGGGGACTAGCGGGGGGTACAATGAGCAGTTCTTC	CASSQGTSGGYNEQFF
TRBV7-2	.	TRBJ2-5	.	TGTGCCAGCAGCTCATACCTGAACCAAGAGACCCAGTACTTC	CASSSYLNQETQYF
TRBV28	TRBD1	TRBJ2-3	once	TGTGCCAGCAGTACTACAGGGGCGATACTCACAGATACGCAGTATTTT	CASSTTGAILTDTQYF
TRBV28	.	TRBJ2-7	once	TGTGCCAGCAGTGTTGAAGTGTCCTACGAGCAGTACTTC	CASSVEVSYEQYF
TRBV6-6	TRBD1	TRBJ1-2	.	TGTGCCAGCAGTAGGACAGGGGGCGACTATGGCTACACCTTC	CASSRTGGDYGYTF
TRBV6-5	.	TRBJ2-7	.	TGTGCCAGCAGTTACTCCGGTGCCTACGAGCAGTACTTC	CASSYSGAYEQYF
TRBV6-6	.	TRBJ1-6	few	TGTGCCAGCGGGCTAAGTAATTCACCCCTCCACTTT	CASGLSNSPLHF
TRBV7-2	.	TRBJ2-7	.	TGTGCCAGCAGCTTAGCCACCGGGCCCTCCTACGAGCAGTACTTC	CASSLATGPSYEQYF
TRBV14	TRBD1	TRBJ2-6	.	TGTGCCAGCAGCCAAGACTGGCTTGACACAGGGGGCTCTGGGGCCAACGTCCTGACTTTC	CASSQDWLDTGGSGANVLTF
TRBV6-5	.	TRBJ2-3	.	TGTGCCAGCAGTTACGGCTCCACAGATACGCAGTATTTT	CASSYGSTDTQYF
TRBV6-5	.	TRBJ2-7	.	TGTGCCAGCAGTTACCCACAGAGCTCCTACGAGCAGTACTTC	CASSYPQSSYEQYF
TRBV28	.	TRBJ2-7	.	TGTGCCTCCCGAGGGACTGTAAGCTCCTACGAGCAGTACTTC	CASRGTVSSYEQYF
TRBV19	.	TRBJ1-2	.	TGTGCCAGTAGTACTGCCAGTGGGGGCTATGGCTACACCTTC	CASSTASGGYGYTF
TRBV6-5	TRBD2	TRBJ2-1	.	TGTGCCAGCAGAGCTAGCGGGGCGGGAAATGAGCAGTTCTTC	CASRASGAGNEQFF